Included here is one T cell receptor beta chain sequence, with context. The antigen remains undetermined. This sample stems from a study of CD8 T cells in Susac syndrome. Overall study: Patients with Susac syndrome were therapy-naive, taking corticosteroids, with some also receiving intravenous immunoglobulin, or taking intravenous immunoglobulin alone at the time their blood was drawn. Points from the study as a whole: There was no clonal expansion in the CD4+ T cell repertoires of Susac syndrome.

With random hexamers, roughly 0.45 to 1 ug RNA was reverse transcribed. Amplification of TCR beta CDR3 by immunoSEQ multiplex PCR spanned 54 Vbeta and 13 Jbeta. TCRdb processed the immunoSEQ multiplex PCR reads anew with MiXCR; each CDR3 protein has one entry. The table includes about 240,000 distinct CDR3 sequences, approximately 95% detected once. CDR1 is SGHDT and CDR2 is YYEEEE in the germline V gene. V shed 4 bases and J shed 3 bases, with 16 bases lying between them. The CDR3 contains 15 residues. The clonotype originates from a human donor with Susac syndrome. What was sequenced was CD4+ T cells from PBMCs. The chain couples TRBV5-6 to TRBJ2-5, with unresolved D. The CDR3 is CASSPRRPWEETQYF. The CDR3 nucleotides are TGTGCCAGCAGCCCACGCCGACCTTGGGAAGAGACCCAGTACTTC.